The next 27 T cell receptor beta chains were all read from a single sample in a study of T cell responses to AZD1222 COVID-19 vaccine. Clones were read by immunoSEQ multiplex PCR, and TCRdb kept only the in-frame ones, dropping some. The table lists 250,000 to 300,000 clones, 85% to 95% of them singletons, with less than 0.6% in the top ten. The source material was peripheral blood, sampled 28 days after the second AZD1222 dose. These receptors were collected from an adult who received the AZD1222 COVID-19 vaccine.

In its sample, this clone was seen once. The rearrangement joins TRBV28 to TRBJ2-5; D is possibly TRBD1 or TRBD2 (5 bases each). Germline CDR1 is MDHEN and CDR2 is SYDVKM. V lost 2 bases to trimming and J lost 3 bases, with 16 bases between them. There are 16 residues in the CDR3. CDR3 loop: CASSLRGAGREETQYF. The CDR3 nucleotides are TGTGCCAGCAGTTTAAGGGGCGCAGGGCGGGAAGAGACCCAGTACTTC.

The chain combines TRBV4-3 with TRBJ2-7, with D perhaps TRBD2 (6 bases). Germline CDR1 and CDR2: LGHNA and YSLEER. With 4 bases removed from V and 4 bases from J, the gap between germline ends came to 20 bases. This CDR3 contains 16 residues. The CDR3 nucleotides read TGCGCCAGCAGCCCTGTTGGTGGGCAGGGAGGATACGAGCAGTACTTC. Translation: CASSPVGGQGGYEQYF.

J is TRBJ1-1 and V is TRBV6-5; maybe TRBD1 (5 bases). From germline, CDR1 is MNHEY and CDR2 SVGAGI. This CDR3 is 11 amino acids long. The V and J ends lost 8 bases and 3 bases respectively, with 7 bases between them. The CDR3 loop reads CASGGDTEAFF. For the CDR3, the DNA is TGTGCCAGCGGGGGGGACACTGAAGCTTTCTTT.

This chain uses TRBV29-1 with TRBJ1-1, with D perhaps TRBD1 (6 bases). The CDR3 consists of 15 residues. Germline assignment: CDR1 SQVTM and CDR2 ANQGSEA. Trimming pared 4 bases from V and 1 base from J, leaving 16 bases between. The CDR3 DNA reads TGCAGCGTTGTACCGGGACAAACCAGGAACACTGAAGCTTTCTTT. It codes for CSVVPGQTRNTEAFF.

The count of this clone is one. This rearrangement joins TRBV2 to TRBJ2-7; TRBD1 matches 8 bases. The CDR3 is 12 residues long. Unmatched junction bases numbered 4, after V lost 9 bases and J lost 3 bases. CDR1 SNHLY and CDR2 FYNNEI come from the germline V gene. CDR3 amino acids: CASGGQDYEQYF. Here the CDR3 DNA reads TGTGCCAGTGGGGGACAGGACTACGAGCAGTACTTC.

V usage is TRBV27 and J usage is TRBJ2-5, with 12 bases matching TRBD2. The germline CDR1 and CDR2 sequences are MNHEY and SMNVEV (reference sequence). The CDR3 length is 15 residues. Germline trimming cut 5 bases from V and 2 bases from J; bases unmatched to any gene: 3. CDR3 region: CASSVLAGGQETQYF. CDR3 sequence (DNA): TGTGCCAGCAGTGTACTAGCGGGAGGACAAGAGACCCAGTACTTC.

The chain is built from TRBV5-4 and TRBJ2-3; D is unresolved. Trimming pared 3 bases from V and 0 bases from J, leaving 14 bases between. This CDR3 has 16 residues. CDR1 SGHNT and CDR2 YYREEE come from the germline V gene (reference sequence). Here the CDR3 reads CASSYPDPSSTDTQYF. DNA for the CDR3: TGTGCCAGCAGCTACCCGGATCCCTCTAGCACAGATACGCAGTATTTT.

V and J are TRBV7-3 and TRBJ2-1; 8 nucleotides agree with TRBD2. The V segment lost 3 bases and the J segment 9 bases; nucleotides outside the gene matches: 7. Germline V gene lookup returns CDR1 SGHTA and CDR2 FQGTGA. The CDR3 runs 14 residues. The CDR3 region is CASSLRGEAGEQFF. DNA of the CDR3: TGTGCCAGCAGCTTGCGGGGGGAGGCGGGTGAGCAGTTCTTC.

The rearrangement joins TRBV2 to TRBJ2-3, with D unclear. V lost 7 bases and J lost 2, with 13 bases in between. There are 14 residues in the CDR3. CDR1 SNHLY and CDR2 FYNNEI come from the germline V gene. This CDR3 reads CASTTNSFTDTQYF. The DNA for the CDR3 is TGTGCCAGCACTACGAACTCCTTCACAGATACGCAGTATTTT.

The rearrangement uses TRBV29-1 and TRBJ1-6, with TRBD1 matching over 7 bases. The germline V gene encodes CDR1 SQVTM and CDR2 ANQGSEA. The CDR3 is made up of 15 amino acids. V was pared by 5 bases and J by 6 bases, with 10 bases of the junction left unmatched. The CDR3 loop is CSVRLGQKINSPLHF. The CDR3 DNA reads TGCAGCGTTAGGTTGGGACAGAAAATTAATTCACCCCTCCACTTT. Supplemented by reference TRBV29-1 and TRBJ1-6, the full variable domain reads SAVISQKPSRDICQRGTSLTIQCQVDSQVTMMFWYRQQPGQSLTLIATANQGSEATYESGFVIDKFPISRPNLTFSTLTVSNMSPEDSSIYLCSVRLGQKINSPLHFGNGTRLTVT.

The V call is TRBV5-1, the J call TRBJ1-4, with D hard to call. V lost 4 bases and J 6 bases, leaving 13 bases between the germline ends. The CDR3 is 14 residues long. Germline loops: CDR1 SGHRS, CDR2 YFSETQ. The CDR3 DNA sequence: TGCGCCAGCAGCCCCCATCACCAGTATGAAAAACTGTTTTTT. Translated: CASSPHHQYEKLFF. Together with reference TRBV5-1 and TRBJ1-4, the CDR3 gives the full variable domain: KAGVTQTPRYLIKTRGQQVTLSCSPISGHRSVSWYQQTPGQGLQFLFEYFSETQRNKGNFPGRFSGRQFSNSRSEMNVSTLELGDSALYLCASSPHHQYEKLFFGSGTQLSVL.

This rearrangement joins TRBV9 to TRBJ2-7, with D perhaps TRBD2 (6 bases). The CDR3 totals 14 residues. Germline CDR1 and CDR2: SGDLS and YYNGEE. V gave up 3 bases and J gave up 6 bases, with 16 bases separating them. Here the CDR3 DNA reads TGTGCCAGCAGCGCGAGTCAACTGCGGGGCGAGCAGTACTTC. It specifies CASSASQLRGEQYF. Combining the CDR3 with reference TRBV9 and TRBJ2-7 gives the whole variable domain DSGVTQTPKHLITATGQRVTLRCSPRSGDLSVYWYQQSLDQGLQFLIQYYNGEERAKGNILERFSAQQFPDLHSELNLSSLELGDSALYFCASSASQLRGEQYFGPGTRLTVT.

The V call is TRBV9, the J call TRBJ2-2; no firm D call. The CDR3 contains 13 residues. Germline CDR1 and CDR2: SGDLS and YYNGEE. V lost 0 bases and J lost 4, with 4 bases in between. DNA of the CDR3: TGTGCCAGCAGCGTAGTGAGCACCGGGGAGCTGTTTTTT. Amino acids: CASSVVSTGELFF.

For the CDR3, the DNA is TGCGCCAGCAGCAACAGGGGGCGAATGGTTAATGAGCAGTTCTTC. Protein: CASSNRGRMVNEQFF. This chain uses TRBV5-1 with TRBJ2-1; TRBD1 agrees at 9 bases. The junction had 9 bases not matched to a gene; V was cut back by 4 bases and J by 7 bases. CDR3 size: 15 residues. In germline, CDR1 is SGHRS, CDR2 YFSETQ.

The rearrangement uses TRBV6-5 and TRBJ1-1; D is perhaps TRBD1 (5 bases). The ends were cut back, 5 bases at V and 1 base at J, with 11 bases in the middle. CDR1 MNHEY and CDR2 SVGAGI come from the germline V gene. CDR3 size: 14 residues. Here the CDR3 reads CASSLGTANTEAFF. DNA of the CDR3: TGTGCCAGCAGTCTCGGGACGGCGAACACTGAAGCTTTCTTT.

This rearrangement joins TRBV6-2 or TRBV6-3 to TRBJ2-5, with 12 bases that match TRBD2. J was trimmed by 5 bases and V by 4 bases; bases with no gene match: 5. The CDR3 contains 15 residues. Germline values: CDR1 MNHEY, CDR2 SVGEGT. As DNA, the CDR3 is TGTGCCAGCAGTTCAGGACTAGCGGGATTGGAGACCCAGTACTTC. It codes for CASSSGLAGLETQYF.

This clone was detected only once. V gene TRBV9 combines with J gene TRBJ2-1; TRBD1 might be the D (5 bases). The CDR3 is made up of 14 amino acids. Germline values: CDR1 SGDLS, CDR2 YYNGEE. Trimming removed 0 bases at V and 2 bases at J, with 6 bases between. As DNA, the CDR3 is TGTGCCAGCAGCGTAGAGGGGCCCTACAATGAGCAGTTCTTC. The encoded protein is CASSVEGPYNEQFF.

This clone was seen once. The chain uses TRBV12-5 and TRBJ2-5; tentatively, D is TRBD2 (5 bases). CDR1 and CDR2 from the germline V gene are LGHNT and FRNRAP. The CDR3 covers 13 residues. Trimming pared 4 bases from V and 5 bases from J, leaving 11 bases between. CDR3 coding DNA: TGTGCTAGTGGTTCGGGAATGGGGGAGACCCAGTACTTC. Encoded protein: CASGSGMGETQYF.

The CDR3 DNA is TGCAGTGCTAGTCCCCTAGGGGGAGAAGCTTTCTTT. Translation gives CSASPLGGEAFF. V usage is TRBV20-1 and J usage is TRBJ1-1, with a tentative D call TRBD1 (6 bases). Germline CDR1 DFQATT, CDR2 SNEGSKA (reference sequence). The CDR3 totals 12 residues. The germline V and J ends were trimmed by 3 bases and 8 bases, with 13 bases remaining between them.

The chain joins TRBV5-6 to TRBJ2-1; 12 bases are shared with TRBD1. The CDR3 extends over 15 amino acids. Germline V gene data show CDR1 as SGHDT and CDR2 as YYEEEE. The V gene end was trimmed by 4 bases and the J gene end by 8 bases; junction bases not matched to a gene: 7. The CDR3 coding sequence is TGTGCCAGCAGCCGAGGGGGACAGGGGGCGGATGAGCAGTTCTTC. This codes for CASSRGGQGADEQFF.

This sequence joins TRBV19 and TRBJ1-4; 8 bases are a match to TRBD1. The CDR3 runs 18 residues. Germline lookup yields CDR1 LNHDA and CDR2 SQIVND (reference sequence). V shed 0 bases and J 5 bases; nucleotides not matched to a gene: 11. CDR3 bases: TGTGCCAGTAGTATAGATCTCGGGACAGGTTGGGTCAATGAAAAACTGTTTTTT. This translates into CASSIDLGTGWVNEKLFF.

V is TRBV5-4 and J is TRBJ1-5; TRBD1 might be the D (5 bases). Trimming took off 0 bases at V and 2 bases at J, with 15 bases between the two ends. CDR3 size: 17 residues. Germline V lookup: CDR1 SGHNT, CDR2 YYREEE (reference sequence). Written as DNA, the CDR3 is TGTGCCAGCAGCTTGGCAAGCCAAATCAGGGGCAATCAGCCCCAGCATTTT. It encodes CASSLASQIRGNQPQHF.

V and J are TRBV20-1 and TRBJ2-1, with 9 bases aligning to TRBD1. Germline loops: CDR1 DFQATT, CDR2 SNEGSKA (reference sequence). The length of the CDR3 is 15 residues. J lost 5 bases, V lost 3 bases, and 8 bases had no gene match. This CDR3 is CSASRLDRGHNEQFF. The CDR3, as DNA: TGCAGTGCTAGTCGATTGGACAGGGGTCACAATGAGCAGTTCTTC.

This chain uses TRBV28 with TRBJ2-7; 8 nucleotides match TRBD1. The germline CDR1 and CDR2 sequences are MDHEN and SYDVKM. The CDR3 contains 16 residues. J gave up 5 bases and V 4 bases, and 13 bases lay outside the gene matches. The CDR3 nucleotides are TGTGCCAGCAGTTCCGCAATCAGGGGGCTGCGGGACGAGCAGTACTTC. It translates to CASSSAIRGLRDEQYF. Complete variable domain (other parts from reference TRBV28 and TRBJ2-7): DVKVTQSSRYLVKRTGEKVFLECVQDMDHENMFWYRQDPGLGLRLIYFSYDVKMKEKGDIPEGYSVSREKKERFSLILESASTNQTSMYLCASSSAIRGLRDEQYFGPGTRLTVT.

The chain uses TRBV6-5 and TRBJ2-2; TRBD1 is a possible D gene (5 bases). Germline V gene lookup returns CDR1 MNHEY and CDR2 SVGAGI. The V and J ends lost 2 bases and 5 bases respectively, with 6 bases between them. The CDR3 has 13 residues. The DNA for the CDR3 is TGTGCCAGCAGTTACCGACAGACCGGGGAGCTGTTTTTT. It translates to CASSYRQTGELFF.

The chain is built from TRBV15 and TRBJ1-5; D not resolved. V was cut by 0 bases and J by 4 bases, with 4 bases left in between. This CDR3 is built from 13 residues. Germline CDR1 is LNHNV and CDR2 is YYDKDF (reference sequence). In DNA form, the CDR3 reads TGTGCCACCAGCAGAGAGGGAAATCAGCCCCAGCATTTT. Amino acid sequence: CATSREGNQPQHF.

The CDR3 protein is CASSYTAGTEAFF. The CDR3 bases are TGTGCCAGCAGTTATACTGCCGGCACTGAAGCTTTCTTT. The V call is TRBV6-5, the J call TRBJ1-1; D not resolved. This CDR3 has 13 residues. CDR1 is MNHEY, CDR2 SVGAGI, per germline. V was shortened by 3 bases and J by 4 bases, with 9 bases between the two germline ends.